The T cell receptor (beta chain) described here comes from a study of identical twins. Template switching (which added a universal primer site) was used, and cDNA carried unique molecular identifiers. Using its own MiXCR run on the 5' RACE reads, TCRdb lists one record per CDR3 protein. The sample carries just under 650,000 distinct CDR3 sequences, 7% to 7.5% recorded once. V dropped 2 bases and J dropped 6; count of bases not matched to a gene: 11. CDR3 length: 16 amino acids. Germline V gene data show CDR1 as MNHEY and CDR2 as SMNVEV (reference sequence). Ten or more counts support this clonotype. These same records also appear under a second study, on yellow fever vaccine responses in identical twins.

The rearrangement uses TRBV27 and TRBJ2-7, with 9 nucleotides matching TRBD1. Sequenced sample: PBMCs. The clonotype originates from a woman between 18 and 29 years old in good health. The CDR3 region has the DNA TGTGCCAGCAGTTTAATAAAACCGGGACAGGGTGGCGAGCAGTACTTC. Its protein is CASSLIKPGQGGEQYF.